This section outlines one T cell receptor (beta chain) sequence together with its context. This sample was taken from a study of PD-1 blockade in classical Hodgkin lymphoma. Time point here: newly diagnosed, previously untreated cHL patient sample. By magnetic negative selection, CD4+ T cells were purified from thawed PBMCs. Profiled with immunoSEQ multiplex PCR; TCRdb holds only in-frame clones, not every one. The table has some 16,000 clones, 92% seen once; the top ten hold 0.51%. Germline V gene sequence: CDR1 MNHNS, CDR2 SASEGT. The CDR3 has 15 residues. V shed 5 bases and J 9 bases; nucleotides not matched to a gene: 6.

The receptor's source is a human donor with classical Hodgkin lymphoma. The source material was CD4+ T cells from blood. This chain uses TRBV6-1 with TRBJ2-1, with 14 bases lining up with TRBD2. CDR3 nucleotides: TGTGCCAGCAGTACAGGTGGGACTAGCGGGAGTGAGCAGTTCTTC. This codes for CASSTGGTSGSEQFF.